This T cell receptor (beta chain) was observed in a study of cytomegalovirus exposure and HLA in healthy donors. Study findings and constraints: It was reportedly the case that the classifier diagnosed cytomegalovirus status with high specificity and sensitivity. With later analysis, a missense DCLRE1C variant became linked to TCR beta V- and J-gene trimming. In a later analysis, across HLA loci, associated TCR counts were highest for DRB1, lowest for HLA-C. Some TCR beta chains (roughly 160 of them) were listed as cytomegalovirus-associated.

PCR primers comprised 60 Vbeta and 13 Jbeta primers. Clones were read by immunoSEQ multiplex PCR, and TCRdb kept only the in-frame ones, dropping some. The table lists approximately 220,000 clones, 75% to 80% of them singletons. V was shortened by 5 bases and J by 2 bases, with 15 bases between the two germline ends. The CDR3 loop spans 15 amino acids. Germline V CDR1 and CDR2: SQVTM, ANQGSEA. This clone was seen repeatedly, ten times or more. The antigen is unknown. The sequence was collected from a male donor in good health and CMV-seronegative. The sample taken for sequencing was PBMCs. The rearrangement links TRBV29-1 to TRBJ2-2; possibly TRBD1 for D (6 bases). The CDR3 DNA reads as TGCAGCGTTTACACCGGGACACCAAACACCGGGGAGCTGTTTTTT. Protein sequence: CSVYTGTPNTGELFF.